The source of this T cell receptor beta chain is a study of PD-1 blockade in classical Hodgkin lymphoma. In every patient, relapse followed autologous stem cell transplantation, while exposure to brentuximab vedotin differed. Sequencing was performed with immunoSEQ multiplex PCR; in TCRdb, only in-frame clones are kept and a portion is missing. The table has 75,000 to 100,000 clones, about four fifths seen once. Germline V gene sequence: CDR1 SGHRS, CDR2 YFSETQ. The CDR3 is made up of 13 amino acids. V was pared by 6 bases and J by 0 bases, with 7 bases between. The sequence derives from a human donor with classical Hodgkin lymphoma. The rearrangement uses TRBV5-1 and TRBJ2-1; no firm D call. The sample in question was peripheral blood mononuclear cells (PBMCs), obtained before the second cycle of nivolumab. CDR3 coding DNA: TGCGCCAGCATGCAGAGCTCCTACAATGAGCAGTTCTTC. Translation: CASMQSSYNEQFF.